The present T cell receptor (beta chain) was sequenced within a study of cytomegalovirus exposure and HLA in healthy donors. The PCR was carried out with 60 Vbeta primers and 13 Jbeta primers. Some clones are missing from TCRdb's copy, which holds only in-frame ones; the method was immunoSEQ multiplex PCR. Of 200,000 to 250,000 clones in the sample, roughly 84% are singletons; the top ten hold about 1.7%. The V end was cut by 3 bases, the J end by 2 bases, with 15 bases between. This CDR3 spans 16 amino acids. Germline V CDR1 and CDR2: SNHLY, FYNNEI. This receptor was identified in a man aged 45-60 years in good health and CMV-seronegative. Sequencing was carried out using PBMCs. The chain carries TRBV2 and TRBJ2-3; maybe TRBD2 (7 bases). CDR3 in DNA: TGTGCCAGCAGTGACTATAGGGGGAGGGACACAGATACGCAGTATTTT. It is translated as CASSDYRGRDTDTQYF.